These 17 T cell receptor beta chains were all obtained from the same sample, sequenced in a study of glioma-infiltrating T cells (dated by TCRdb to the mid-2010s). The reads were generated on an Illumina MiSeq. TCR alpha and beta CDR3 regions were amplified with the iRepertoire nested amplicon-rescue multiplex PCR (arm-PCR) platform from RNA. TCRdb cleaned the public reads at Q25 with fastp, built clones with MiXCR and kept in-frame beta chains. Rows merge per CDR3 protein into single entries with the most common DNA and genes. The sample records 400,000 or so distinct CDR3 sequences, 41% of which are singletons. In total, the top ten clones hold 12% of the sample. The specimen sequenced was glioma tissue, nonneoplastic brain tissue, or PBMCs (not recorded which). The receptors derive from a human donor with low-grade glioma or glioblastoma, undergoing nonglioma brain surgery, or in good health (not recorded which).

The chain links TRBV6-6 to TRBJ2-1; D is unresolved. The germline V and J ends were trimmed by 2 bases and 0 bases, with 5 bases remaining between them. CDR1 MNHNY and CDR2 SVGAGI come from the germline V gene (reference sequence). This CDR3 has 14 amino acids. The CDR3 region is CASSYAISYNEQFF. DNA for the CDR3: TGTGCCAGCAGTTACGCAATCTCCTACAATGAGCAGTTCTTC.

The rearrangement uses TRBV7-9 and TRBJ1-6; no definite D call. CDR3 size: 13 residues. Trimming shortened V by 3 bases and J by 7 bases, and 7 bases separated the two germline ends. Germline V gene data show CDR1 as SEHNR and CDR2 as FQNEAQ (reference sequence). CDR3: CASSLDPNSPLHF. CDR3 nucleotides: TGTGCCAGCAGCTTGGACCCAAATTCACCCCTCCACTTT.

The chain couples TRBV20-1 to TRBJ2-1; 8 bases line up with TRBD1. This CDR3 is built from 14 residues. The trim removed 3 bases at V and 2 bases at J, leaving 3 bases unmatched. From germline, CDR1 is DFQATT and CDR2 SNEGSKA (reference sequence). CDR3 region: CSARDRETYNEQFF. The CDR3 nucleotides are TGCAGTGCTAGGGACAGGGAAACCTACAATGAGCAGTTCTTC.

This clonotype was counted between two and nine times. The V gene is TRBV27, the J gene TRBJ1-2, with D maybe TRBD1 (6 bases). Trimming pared 0 bases from V and 4 bases from J, leaving 9 bases between. The CDR3 covers 14 residues. Looked up from germline, CDR1 is MNHEY and CDR2 is SMNVEV (reference sequence). CDR3 DNA: TGTGCCAGCAGTTTATCCCCACAGGGCTATGGCTACACCTTC. Amino acid sequence: CASSLSPQGYGYTF.

This clonotype was counted ten times or more. The rearrangement uses TRBV15 and TRBJ1-1; D is perhaps TRBD1 (5 bases). V gave up 0 bases and J gave up 7 bases, with 12 bases separating them. CDR1 and CDR2 from the germline V gene are LNHNV and YYDKDF (reference sequence). The CDR3 contains 14 residues. CDR3: CATSRDHGDLEAFF. CDR3 DNA sequence: TGTGCCACCAGCAGAGATCACGGGGACCTTGAAGCTTTCTTT.

Concerning this clonotype: This clone may be a read error of a much larger clone one base away. The chain combines TRBV6-1 with TRBJ2-3; 12 positions match TRBD2. V was clipped by 6 bases and J by 4 bases; unmatched bases: 5. The V gene's germline CDR1 is MNHNS and CDR2 SASEGT. The CDR3 length is 15 residues. CDR3 DNA sequence: TGTGCCAGCAGCATATCTAGCGGGAGGGCAGATACGCAGTATTTT. Its protein is CASSISSGRADTQYF.

The CDR3 region is CASSTGDRAPDTQYF. The CDR3 nucleotides read TGTGCCAGCAGCACGGGGGACAGGGCGCCAGATACGCAGTATTTT. This chain joins TRBV7-9 and TRBJ2-3; 9 bases fit TRBD1. V lost 5 bases to trimming and J lost 4 bases; unmatched junction nucleotides: 7. CDR3 length: 15 residues. Per germline, CDR1 SEHNR and CDR2 FQNEAQ (reference sequence).

This clonotype was recorded many times. This chain connects TRBV6-2 or TRBV6-3 to TRBJ2-3; TRBD2 might be the D (6 bases). The CDR3 is 16 residues long. The V end lost 6 bases, the J end lost 3 bases, and 19 bases lay between the germline ends. Germline CDR1 is MNHEY and CDR2 is SVGEGT. The CDR3 coding sequence is TGTGCCAGCAGCCCCCTGGGCGGGAAGGGAACAGATACGCAGTATTTT. Amino acids: CASSPLGGKGTDTQYF.

Concerning this clonotype: A read error is possible here, since a much larger clone lies one base away. This likely comes from a read error, as the CDR3 has no conserved phenylalanine or tryptophan at its end. The genes are TRBV4-2 and TRBJ2-1; 7 bases map to TRBD2. CDR3 length: 15 amino acids. Germline trimming cut 1 base from V and 5 bases from J; bases unmatched to any gene: 5. Per germline, CDR1 LGHNA and CDR2 YNFKEQ. DNA for the CDR3: TGTGCCAGCAGCCAAGCCGGGACTACCGACAATGAGCAGTTCCTC. Protein: CASSQAGTTDNEQFL.

This clonotype was counted between two and nine times. The chain employs TRBV7-2 and TRBJ2-2, with TRBD2 identical over 9 bases. Trimming at V came to 3 bases and at J to 4 bases, leaving 6 bases not matched to a gene. The CDR3 loop spans 16 amino acids. The V gene's germline CDR1 is SGHTA and CDR2 FQGNSA. The CDR3 sequence: CASSFSGSLGTGELFF. CDR3 nucleotides: TGTGCCAGCAGCTTTAGCGGGAGTCTGGGCACCGGGGAGCTGTTTTTT.

The sample holds a few counts of this clonotype. This clone may be a read error of a much larger clone one base away. The rearrangement links TRBV20-1 to TRBJ1-5; D ambiguous. This CDR3 contains 11 residues. Germline V CDR1 and CDR2: DFQATT, SNEGSKA (reference sequence). In DNA form, the CDR3 reads TGCAGTGCTAGCCAGAGGGAGCCCCAGCGTTTT. This codes for CSASQREPQRF.

In its sample, this clonotype was seen a few times. The CDR3 DNA reads TGTGCCAGCAGTCTCCCCGAGGTTACCTACGAGCAGTACTTC. Translated: CASSLPEVTYEQYF. The chain carries TRBV6-1 and TRBJ2-7, with D unclear. The germline V and J ends were trimmed by 5 bases and 2 bases, with 13 bases remaining between them. This CDR3 contains 14 residues. CDR1 and CDR2 from the germline V gene are MNHNS and SASEGT.

V is TRBV6-2 or TRBV6-3 and J is TRBJ2-7; TRBD1 agrees at 7 bases. This CDR3 has 15 residues. The trim removed 8 bases at V and 4 bases at J, leaving 14 bases unmatched. The germline V gene has CDR1 MNHEY and CDR2 SVGEGT. In DNA, the CDR3 is TGTGCCAGCTCGAATGACGGGACAGCACTTTACGAGCAGTACTTC. This codes for CASSNDGTALYEQYF.

In this sample, this clonotype turned up once. This could be a read error, since a much larger clone is one nucleotide away. The V call is TRBV2, the J call TRBJ2-3; unclear D gene. Germline V gene lookup returns CDR1 SNHLY and CDR2 FYNNEI. The CDR3 contains 14 residues. CDR3 region: CASSEALPVDAQYF. The CDR3 bases are TGTGCCAGCAGTGAAGCGCTTCCGGTAGATGCGCAGTATTTT.

This clonotype has a handful of counts. This chain joins TRBV4-1 and TRBJ2-1; 7 positions agree with TRBD2. The germline CDR1 and CDR2 sequences are MGHRA and YSYEKL. CDR3 size: 15 residues. Trimming at V came to 3 bases and at J to 5 bases, leaving 7 bases not matched to a gene. CDR3 region: CASSHGREGHNEQFF. The CDR3 coding sequence is TGCGCCAGCAGCCATGGGAGGGAGGGCCACAATGAGCAGTTCTTC.

The chain joins TRBV20-1 to TRBJ1-3; 9 nucleotides agree with TRBD1. Germline trimming cut 5 bases from V and 4 bases from J; bases unmatched to any gene: 6. Germline values: CDR1 DFQATT, CDR2 SNEGSKA (reference sequence). CDR3 size: 14 residues. The CDR3 region has the DNA TGCAGTGCTCTATCCGGACAGGGGGGAAACACCATATATTTT. It codes for CSALSGQGGNTIYF.

As for this clonotype: No conserved phenylalanine or tryptophan ends this CDR3, so it is likely a read error. The chain has TRBV28 and TRBJ2-7; D call uncertain. The CDR3 has 11 amino acids. Trimming shortened V by 7 bases and J by 3 bases, and 7 bases separated the two germline ends. Germline V CDR1 and CDR2: MDHEN, SYDVKM. The CDR3 nucleotides read TGTGCCAGCAAGGCAAGCTACGAGCAGTACCTC. Translated: CASKASYEQYL.